This T cell receptor (beta chain) was identified in a study of shared clonotypes between healthy human individuals. The CDR3 extends over 15 amino acids. With 5 bases clipped from V and 1 base from J, the junction kept 3 bases outside the gene matches. The germline gives CDR1 SNHLY, CDR2 FYNNEI. As to this clone: Other DNA sequences in the sample encode the same CDR3.

This table comes from immunoSEQ multiplex PCR, and its TCRdb copy is limited to in-frame clones, with some not included. The sample has fewer than 400,000 clones, roughly 70% seen once; the top ten hold around 10%. The chain employs TRBV2 and TRBJ2-3, with TRBD2 identical over 10 bases. Material for sequencing was memory CD4+ T cells sorted from blood. The subset denotes: CD45RA-negative fraction. This TCR came from a man aged 25-40 years in good health. CDR3 bases: TGTGCCAGCAGTTCCGGGACTAGCGGCACAGATACGCAGTATTTT. Protein sequence: CASSSGTSGTDTQYF.